This TCR beta chain was documented in a study of cytomegalovirus exposure and HLA in healthy donors. The CDR3 totals 15 residues. Trimming took 0 bases from V and 5 from J, leaving 13 bases between them. Germline loops: CDR1 PRHDT, CDR2 FYEKMQ (reference sequence). Primers: 60 Vbeta forward and 13 Jbeta reverse. Produced via immunoSEQ multiplex PCR; TCRdb's table is partial and in-frame only. The sample has over 55,000 clones; 70% to 90% are singletons. This TCR derives from a male donor in good health and CMV-seronegative. Material for sequencing was PBMCs. The chain employs TRBV13 and TRBJ1-2; tentatively, D is TRBD1 (5 bases). The CDR3 DNA reads as TGTGCCAGCAGCTTAGGGGGCAGGGTTCTATATGGCTACACCTTC. Residues: CASSLGGRVLYGYTF.